A single sample is the source of the 13 T cell receptor beta chains below, sequenced in a study of T cell repertoires in cytomegalovirus infection. Their specific antigens are unknown. TCRdb called the reads again in MiXCR, with one record for every CDR3 protein. The table records 60,000 to 75,000 distinct CDR3 sequences, about 27% of them present only once. Sequenced material: CD8+ T cells from cultured PBMCs, taken from culture after CMV antigen stimulation. All receptors derive from a human donor in good health (CMV status not recorded). Some clones in this sample may be carry-over from other donors' samples.

The V gene is TRBV6-2 or TRBV6-3, the J gene TRBJ2-5; D possibly corresponds to TRBD1 (6 bases). The V gene's germline CDR1 is MNHEY and CDR2 SVGEGT. Deletions cut 5 bases from V and 2 bases from J, with 12 bases between. This CDR3 comprises 14 residues. The CDR3 spells CASSPWTDQETQYF. In nucleotides, the CDR3 is TGTGCCAGCAGTCCGTGGACAGATCAAGAGACCCAGTACTTC.

The CDR3 nucleotides are TGTGCCAGCAGCTTAGTCAGGGAACCCGGGCATGGCTACACCTTC. As protein: CASSLVREPGHGYTF. This chain connects TRBV7-9 to TRBJ1-2; D is possibly TRBD1 (5 bases). CDR1 is SEHNR and CDR2 is FQNEAQ in the germline V gene (reference sequence). Trimming shortened V by 1 base and J by 6 bases, and 15 bases separated the two germline ends. The CDR3 runs to 15 residues.

The chain has TRBV7-2 and TRBJ1-1; D is possibly TRBD1 (5 bases). V was pared by 5 bases and J by 5 bases, with 15 bases between. CDR1 and CDR2 (germline): SGHTA, FQGNSA. The CDR3 runs 14 residues. CDR3 region: CASSPAGGGTEAFF. The CDR3 nucleotides are TGTGCCAGCAGCCCAGCGGGGGGAGGAACTGAAGCTTTCTTT.

This clonotype has just a few counts. The rearrangement joins TRBV6-2 or TRBV6-3 to TRBJ2-1; D remains unclear. The CDR3 loop spans 15 amino acids. CDR1 and CDR2 from the germline V gene are MNHEY and SVGEGT. The V and J ends lost 0 bases and 3 bases respectively, with 9 bases between them. The CDR3: CASSYSLGSYNEQFF. The CDR3 DNA follows: TGTGCCAGCAGTTACTCTCTGGGCAGCTACAATGAGCAGTTCTTC.

This clonotype has only a few counts. The genes are TRBV20-1 and TRBJ2-1; TRBD2 matches 7 bases. The CDR3 has 18 residues. Germline V CDR1 and CDR2: DFQATT, SNEGSKA (reference sequence). The junction had 18 bases not matched to a gene; V was cut back by 3 bases and J by 4 bases. The CDR3 DNA is TGCAGTGCTAGCCAAAAGGAGTCCCGGGACTACTTATACAATGAGCAGTTCTTC. Residues: CSASQKESRDYLYNEQFF.

This clonotype was seen a handful of times. The V call is TRBV14, the J call TRBJ2-2; D gene unclear. The CDR3 is 15 amino acids. Germline CDR1 SGHDN, CDR2 FVKESK. With 4 bases removed from V and 4 bases from J, the gap between germline ends came to 13 bases. CDR3 DNA sequence: TGTGCCAGCAGCCGCAGTAACCCAATCACCGGGGAGCTGTTTTTT. Protein: CASSRSNPITGELFF.

This clonotype came up many times. The V gene is TRBV7-9, the J gene TRBJ1-1; D possibly corresponds to TRBD1 (6 bases). CDR1 and CDR2 from the germline V gene are SEHNR and FQNEAQ (reference sequence). V was pared by 5 bases and J by 1 base, with 20 bases between. This CDR3 contains 17 residues. CDR3: CASSPIRSGARNTEAFF. CDR3 nucleotide sequence: TGTGCCAGCAGCCCGATCCGTTCGGGGGCAAGGAACACTGAAGCTTTCTTT.

The chain couples TRBV18 to TRBJ1-1; 7 positions agree with TRBD1. The CDR3 contains 13 residues. Germline CDR1 is KGHSH and CDR2 is LQKENI. V lost 5 bases and J lost 7; bases outside the gene matches: 7. CDR3 sequence: CASSGWQGVEAFF. CDR3 in DNA: TGTGCCAGCTCAGGTTGGCAGGGGGTTGAAGCTTTCTTT.

This chain joins TRBV5-1 and TRBJ2-1, with 8 nucleotides matching TRBD2. CDR3 length: 16 amino acids. CDR1 is SGHRS, CDR2 YFSETQ, per germline. The V segment lost 4 bases and the J segment 1 base; nucleotides outside the gene matches: 7. The CDR3, as DNA: TGCGCCAGCAGCACCCCGGGACTAGGGTCCTACAATGAGCAGTTCTTC. This codes for CASSTPGLGSYNEQFF. The variable domain in full, with the rest retrieved from reference TRBV5-1 and TRBJ2-1, is KAGVTQTPRYLIKTRGQQVTLSCSPISGHRSVSWYQQTPGQGLQFLFEYFSETQRNKGNFPGRFSGRQFSNSRSEMNVSTLELGDSALYLCASSTPGLGSYNEQFFGPGTRLTVL.

The V call is TRBV9, the J call TRBJ2-7; a weak D match, TRBD2 (6 bases). With 3 bases removed from V and 3 bases from J, the gap between germline ends came to 28 bases. The CDR3 loop spans 19 amino acids. Per the germline V gene, CDR1 is SGDLS and CDR2 is YYNGEE. CDR3 bases: TGTGCCAGCAGCGGTAGTGGAGGGGATGCAAAAGATTCCAACTACGAGCAGTACTTC. Encoded protein: CASSGSGGDAKDSNYEQYF.

There are many counts of this clonotype. The chain is built from TRBV6-1 and TRBJ2-2, with D perhaps matching TRBD1 (5 bases). This CDR3 spans 16 amino acids. Trimming pared 0 bases from V and 2 bases from J, leaving 10 bases between. Germline CDR1 and CDR2: MNHNS and SASEGT. The CDR3 nucleotides read TGTGCCAGCAGTGAAGCAGCACAGGCTAACACCGGGGAGCTGTTTTTT. It encodes CASSEAAQANTGELFF.

The table lists this clonotype with a few counts. This chain links TRBV11-2 with TRBJ2-1; no reliable D call. The CDR3 is made up of 17 amino acids. The germline V and J ends were trimmed by 2 bases and 8 bases, with 22 bases remaining between them. Germline values: CDR1 SGHAT, CDR2 FQNNGV. This chain's CDR3 is CASSLPPGGAPVDEQFF. DNA of the CDR3: TGTGCCAGCAGCTTACCCCCCGGCGGAGCCCCTGTAGATGAGCAGTTCTTC. Filled out from reference TRBV11-2 and TRBJ2-1, the complete variable domain reads EAGVAQSPRYKIIEKRQSVAFWCNPISGHATLYWYQQILGQGPKLLIQFQNNGVVDDSQLPKDRFSAERLKGVDSTLKIQPAKLEDSAVYLCASSLPPGGAPVDEQFFGPGTRLTVL.

This clonotype occurred once. This chain uses TRBV7-9 with TRBJ2-1; TRBD1 matches 9 bases. This CDR3 comprises 15 residues. The germline CDR1 and CDR2 sequences are SEHNR and FQNEAQ (reference sequence). J gave up 6 bases and V 4 bases, and 7 bases lay outside the gene matches. CDR3 residues: CASSSPGQGPNEQFF. The CDR3, as DNA: TGTGCCAGCAGCTCCCCGGGACAGGGTCCCAATGAGCAGTTCTTC.